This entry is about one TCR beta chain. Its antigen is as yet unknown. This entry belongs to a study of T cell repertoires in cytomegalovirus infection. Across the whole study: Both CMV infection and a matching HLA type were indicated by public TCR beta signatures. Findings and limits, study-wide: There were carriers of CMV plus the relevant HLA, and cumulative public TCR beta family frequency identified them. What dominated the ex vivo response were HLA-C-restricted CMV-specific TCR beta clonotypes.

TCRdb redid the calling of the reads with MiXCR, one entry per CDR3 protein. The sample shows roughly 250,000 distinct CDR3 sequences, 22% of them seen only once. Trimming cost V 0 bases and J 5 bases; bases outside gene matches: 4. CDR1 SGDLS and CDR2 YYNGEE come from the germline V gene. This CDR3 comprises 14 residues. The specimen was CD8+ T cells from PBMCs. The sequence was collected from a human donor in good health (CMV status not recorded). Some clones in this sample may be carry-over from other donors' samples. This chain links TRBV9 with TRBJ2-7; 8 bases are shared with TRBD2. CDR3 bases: TGTGCCAGCAGCGTAGTAGCGGGGACCCACGAGCAGTACTTC. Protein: CASSVVAGTHEQYF.